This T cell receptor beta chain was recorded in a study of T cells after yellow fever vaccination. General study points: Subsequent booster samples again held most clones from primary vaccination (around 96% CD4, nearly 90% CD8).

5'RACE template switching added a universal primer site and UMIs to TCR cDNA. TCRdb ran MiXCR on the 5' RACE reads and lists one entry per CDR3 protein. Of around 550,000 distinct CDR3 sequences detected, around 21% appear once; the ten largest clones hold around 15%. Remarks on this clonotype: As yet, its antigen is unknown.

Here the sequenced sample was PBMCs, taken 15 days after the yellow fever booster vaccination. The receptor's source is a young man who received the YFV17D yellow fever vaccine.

DNA of the CDR3: TGTGCCAGCAGCCCTGGACAGGGCCCCCGAGGCGGGGAGCTGTTTTTT. Amino acids: CASSPGQGPRGGELFF. The V and J genes are TRBV7-8 and TRBJ2-2; 8 positions match TRBD1. CDR1 SGHVS and CDR2 FQNEAQ come from the germline V gene. This CDR3 is 16 amino acids long. V was clipped by 5 bases and J by 7 bases; unmatched bases: 12.